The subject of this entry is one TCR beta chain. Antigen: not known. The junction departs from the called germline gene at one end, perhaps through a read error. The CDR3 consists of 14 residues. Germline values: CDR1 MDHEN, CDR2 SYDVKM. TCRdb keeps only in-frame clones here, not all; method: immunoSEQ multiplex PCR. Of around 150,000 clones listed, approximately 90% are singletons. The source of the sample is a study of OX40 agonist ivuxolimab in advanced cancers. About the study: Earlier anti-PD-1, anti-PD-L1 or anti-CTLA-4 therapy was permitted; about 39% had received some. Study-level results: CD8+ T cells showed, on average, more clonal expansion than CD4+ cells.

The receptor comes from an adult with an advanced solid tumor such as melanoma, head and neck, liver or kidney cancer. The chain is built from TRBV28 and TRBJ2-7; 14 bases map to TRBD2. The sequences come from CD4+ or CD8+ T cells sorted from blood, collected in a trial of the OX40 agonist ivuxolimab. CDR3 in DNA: TGTGCCAGCAGATCATCGCCGGGACTAGCGGGAGAAGGGTTC. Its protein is CASRSSPGLAGEGF.